The entry below describes one TCR beta chain. Germline V gives CDR1 MNHEY, CDR2 SMNVEV (reference sequence). Trimming took off 1 base at V and 7 bases at J, with 17 bases between the two ends. CDR3 size: 17 residues. This entry belongs to a study of blood T cell repertoires in COVID-19. Whole-study context: Some COVID-19 samples were acute and others convalescent; all came from the United States, Italy and Spain. PBMCs, B-cell-depleted T cells, or T cells were the source of the cDNA or gDNA that made up the material.

The data were produced by immunoSEQ multiplex PCR, yet TCRdb's version contains in-frame clones alone and is incomplete. The sample carries a few hundred thousand clones, over 75% recorded once. The clonotype was recovered from a woman aged 40 to 50 who had recovered from COVID-19. This chain links TRBV27 with TRBJ1-6; D gene unclear. Input material: PBMCs or T cells enriched from blood (not recorded which). The CDR3 region is CASSLFAGAFENSPLHF. The DNA of the CDR3 is TGTGCCAGCAGTTTATTTGCAGGCGCCTTCGAGAATTCACCCCTCCACTTT.